The 14 T cell receptor beta chains below come from one sample, sequenced in a study of neurological immune-mediated disorders. TCRdb re-analysed the 5' RACE reads in MiXCR, keeping a single row per CDR3 protein. The sample holds about 69,000 distinct CDR3 sequences, about 4.2% seen once. Sequencing was carried out using PBMCs. Receptors originate from a man aged 25 to 40 with multiple sclerosis.

By sample share, this clonotype is medium-sized. This sequence joins TRBV7-9 and TRBJ2-1; 8 bases match TRBD2. The germline V gene has CDR1 SEHNR and CDR2 FQNEAQ (reference sequence). CDR3 length: 16 amino acids. Trimming at V came to 7 bases and at J to 4 bases, leaving 12 bases not matched to a gene. The CDR3 nucleotides read TGTGCCAGCACACACCACGGGGGGGCCGAGTACAATGAGCAGTTCTTC. This encodes CASTHHGGAEYNEQFF.

This clonotype has a count of ten or more. The chain recombines TRBV29-1 with TRBJ2-5; the match to TRBD1 covers 8 bases. Trimming at V came to 5 bases and at J to 4 bases, leaving 9 bases not matched to a gene. CDR3 size: 14 residues. CDR1 SQVTM and CDR2 ANQGSEA come from the germline V gene. CDR3 nucleotides: TGCAGCGTTTCCGGCCAGGGGGCGAGAGAGACCCAGTACTTC. Translated, it gives CSVSGQGARETQYF. Full variable domain (remainder filled in from reference TRBV29-1 and TRBJ2-5): SAVISQKPSRDICQRGTSLTIQCQVDSQVTMMFWYRQQPGQSLTLIATANQGSEATYESGFVIDKFPISRPNLTFSTLTVSNMSPEDSSIYLCSVSGQGARETQYFGPGTRLLVL.

Many counts were recorded for this clonotype. The chain employs TRBV10-2 and TRBJ1-5; D might be TRBD1 (5 bases). The V gene's germline CDR1 is WSHSY and CDR2 SAAADI. This CDR3 has 13 amino acids. V lost 3 bases and J lost 7, with 10 bases in between. DNA for the CDR3: TGCGCCAGCAGTGACAGGGTCTTCCAGCCCCAGCATTTT. Protein sequence: CASSDRVFQPQHF.

This clonotype was counted ten times or more. This CDR3 reads CSAPPAGSTDTQYF. CDR3 DNA: TGCAGTGCCCCCCCCGCGGGGAGCACAGATACGCAGTATTTT. The V call is TRBV20-1, the J call TRBJ2-3, with D tentatively TRBD2 (6 bases). The CDR3 is 14 residues long. The germline CDR1 and CDR2 sequences are DFQATT and SNEGSKA (reference sequence). The V and J ends lost 6 bases and 0 bases respectively, with 13 bases between them.

This clonotype was picked up many times. The chain combines TRBV28 with TRBJ2-4; possible D gene TRBD1, 5 bases. Germline-derived CDR1 and CDR2 are MDHEN and SYDVKM. Deletions cut 4 bases from V and 0 bases from J, with 16 bases between. This CDR3 is built from 17 residues. The CDR3 DNA follows: TGTGCCAGCAGTTCATCTTCACAGGATGTAGCCAAAAACATTCAGTACTTC. This codes for CASSSSSQDVAKNIQYF.

This clonotype was observed at least ten times. The V gene is TRBV5-6, the J gene TRBJ1-4; D call uncertain. The V and J ends lost 4 bases and 2 bases respectively, with 6 bases between them. Per the germline V gene, CDR1 is SGHDT and CDR2 is YYEEEE. CDR3 length: 13 amino acids. The CDR3 protein is CASSLGTNEKLFF. The CDR3 DNA sequence: TGTGCCAGCAGCCTGGGGACTAATGAAAAACTGTTTTTT.

There are many counts of this clonotype. The chain employs TRBV5-5 and TRBJ1-1; possibly TRBD1 for D (6 bases). V was trimmed by 2 bases and J by 6 bases, leaving 11 bases between them. The germline CDR1 and CDR2 sequences are SGHKS and YYEKEE (reference sequence). The CDR3 loop spans 13 amino acids. CDR3 region: CASSLTGKAEAFF. CDR3 DNA sequence: TGTGCCAGCAGCTTAACAGGGAAGGCTGAAGCTTTCTTT.

This clonotype was detected many times. This rearrangement joins TRBV29-1 to TRBJ1-1; TRBD1 aligns across 7 bases. Germline lookup yields CDR1 SQVTM and CDR2 ANQGSEA. The CDR3 extends over 11 amino acids. CDR3 sequence reads: CTVGGDTEAFF. CDR3 sequence (DNA): TGCACCGTAGGGGGCGACACTGAAGCTTTCTTT.

This clonotype came up many times. The chain joins TRBV5-1 to TRBJ2-5; D is undetermined. CDR1 SGHRS and CDR2 YFSETQ come from the germline V gene. This CDR3 has 14 residues. V gave up 4 bases and J gave up 3 bases, with 13 bases separating them. CDR3 bases: TGCGCCAGCAGCCGACAATTAACCGAAGAGACCCAGTACTTC. It is translated as CASSRQLTEETQYF.

This chain uses TRBV10-3 with TRBJ2-5; D is undetermined. CDR1 ENHRY and CDR2 SYGVKD come from the germline V gene. The CDR3 has 12 residues. The ends were cut back, 0 bases at V and 4 bases at J, with 3 bases in the middle. The CDR3 region is CAISESTETQYF. Written as DNA, the CDR3 is TGTGCCATCAGTGAGTCGACAGAGACCCAGTACTTC.

At least ten counts were recorded for this clonotype. The V and J genes are TRBV29-1 and TRBJ2-7; no reliable D call. Germline V lookup: CDR1 SQVTM, CDR2 ANQGSEA. V lost 4 bases and J lost 4, with 11 bases in between. The CDR3 runs to 12 residues. DNA of the CDR3: TGCAGCGTTGGAGACGGAGAATACGAGCAGTACTTC. Translating it yields CSVGDGEYEQYF.

The V gene is TRBV24-1, the J gene TRBJ2-1; 7 positions agree with TRBD1. V dropped 2 bases and J dropped 8; count of bases not matched to a gene: 8. Per germline, CDR1 KGHDR and CDR2 SFDVKD. The CDR3 contains 15 residues. Here the CDR3 DNA reads TGTGCCACCAGTGATTCCAGGACAGGAGGACATGAGCAGTTCTTC. Encoded protein: CATSDSRTGGHEQFF.

This clonotype was detected ten times or more. The chain uses TRBV5-6 and TRBJ2-2; 11 positions agree with TRBD1. Losses at the gene ends were 4 bases for V and 6 bases for J; bases not matched to a gene: 8. Looked up from germline, CDR1 is SGHDT and CDR2 is YYEEEE. CDR3 length equals 16 residues. CDR3 nucleotide sequence: TGTGCCAGCAGCGATTCGGACAGGGGGCAGGCCGGGGAGCTGTTTTTT. Protein sequence: CASSDSDRGQAGELFF.

This clonotype was counted at least ten times. This chain joins TRBV29-1 and TRBJ1-4; no reliable D call. V lost 5 bases to trimming and J lost 4 bases, with 11 bases between them. Germline V gene lookup returns CDR1 SQVTM and CDR2 ANQGSEA. The length of the CDR3 is 13 residues. For the CDR3, the DNA is TGCAGCGTTTTGGGTAGCGGTAATGAAAAACTGTTTTTT. Amino acids: CSVLGSGNEKLFF. The full variable domain, its missing parts supplied by reference TRBV29-1 and TRBJ1-4, is SAVISQKPSRDICQRGTSLTIQCQVDSQVTMMFWYRQQPGQSLTLIATANQGSEATYESGFVIDKFPISRPNLTFSTLTVSNMSPEDSSIYLCSVLGSGNEKLFFGSGTQLSVL.